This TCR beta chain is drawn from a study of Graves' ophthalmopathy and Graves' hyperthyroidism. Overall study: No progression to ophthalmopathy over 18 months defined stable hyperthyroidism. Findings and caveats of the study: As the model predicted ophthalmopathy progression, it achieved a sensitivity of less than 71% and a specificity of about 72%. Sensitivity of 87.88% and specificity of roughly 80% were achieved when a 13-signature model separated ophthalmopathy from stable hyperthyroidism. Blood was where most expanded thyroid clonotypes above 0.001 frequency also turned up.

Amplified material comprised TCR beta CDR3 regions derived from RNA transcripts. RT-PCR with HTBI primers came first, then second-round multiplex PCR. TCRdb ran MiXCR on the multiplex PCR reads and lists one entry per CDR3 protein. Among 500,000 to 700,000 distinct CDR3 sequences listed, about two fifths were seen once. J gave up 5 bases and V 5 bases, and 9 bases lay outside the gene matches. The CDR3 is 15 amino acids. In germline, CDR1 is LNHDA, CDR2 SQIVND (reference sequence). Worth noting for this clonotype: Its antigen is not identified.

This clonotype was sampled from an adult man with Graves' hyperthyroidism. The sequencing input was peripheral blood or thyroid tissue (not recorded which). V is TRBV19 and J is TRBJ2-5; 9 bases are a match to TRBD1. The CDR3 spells CASSRAGTGRETQYF. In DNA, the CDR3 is TGTGCCAGTAGTCGAGCCGGGACAGGGAGGGAGACCCAGTACTTC. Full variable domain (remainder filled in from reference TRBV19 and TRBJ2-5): DGGITQSPKYLFRKEGQNVTLSCEQNLNHDAMYWYRQDPGQGLRLIYYSQIVNDFQKGDIAEGYSVSREKKESFPLTVTSAQKNPTAFYLCASSRAGTGRETQYFGPGTRLLVL.